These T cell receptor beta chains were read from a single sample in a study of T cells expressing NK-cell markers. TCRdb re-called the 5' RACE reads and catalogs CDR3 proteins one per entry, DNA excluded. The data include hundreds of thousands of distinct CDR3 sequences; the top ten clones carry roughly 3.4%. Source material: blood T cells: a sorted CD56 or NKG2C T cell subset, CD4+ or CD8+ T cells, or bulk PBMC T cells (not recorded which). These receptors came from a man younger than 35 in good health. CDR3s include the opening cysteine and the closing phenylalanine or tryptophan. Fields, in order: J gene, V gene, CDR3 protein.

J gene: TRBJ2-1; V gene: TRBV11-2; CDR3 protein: CASTIRGFNEQFF
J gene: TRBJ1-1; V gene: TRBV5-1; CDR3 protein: CASSPIVAGVNTEAFF
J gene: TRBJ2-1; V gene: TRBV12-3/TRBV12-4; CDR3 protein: CASSLVEAGNEQFF
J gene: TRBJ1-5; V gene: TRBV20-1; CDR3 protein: CSARDPAGEYQPQHF
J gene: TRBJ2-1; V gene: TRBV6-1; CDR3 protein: CASSPADRPGYNEQFF
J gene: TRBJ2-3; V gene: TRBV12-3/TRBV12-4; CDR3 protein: CASRWTSGGGDTQYF
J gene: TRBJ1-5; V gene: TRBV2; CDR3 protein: CATSGQGEGVLFNQPQHF
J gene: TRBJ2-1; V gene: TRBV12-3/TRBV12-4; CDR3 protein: CASSFSWGEFGEQFF
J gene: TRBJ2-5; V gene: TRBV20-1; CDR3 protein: CSAGRQGASQETQYF
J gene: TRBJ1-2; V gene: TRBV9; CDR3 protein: CASKSMGTSGYTF
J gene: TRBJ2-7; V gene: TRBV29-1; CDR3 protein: CSVVQGGWEQYF
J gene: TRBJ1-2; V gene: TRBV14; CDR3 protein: CASSPLGQGVGYTF
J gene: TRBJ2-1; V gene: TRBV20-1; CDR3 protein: CSAKLGTSGNEQFF
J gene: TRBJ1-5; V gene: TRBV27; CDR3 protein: CASSPWAGGNQPQHF
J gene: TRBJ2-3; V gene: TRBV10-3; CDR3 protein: CAISAKKLAGSTDTQYF
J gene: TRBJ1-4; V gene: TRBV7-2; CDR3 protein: CASRPDRGQGEKLFF
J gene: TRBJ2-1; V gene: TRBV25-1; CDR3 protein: CASVETSPGNEQFF
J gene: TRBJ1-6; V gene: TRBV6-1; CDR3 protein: CASSEWASPLHF
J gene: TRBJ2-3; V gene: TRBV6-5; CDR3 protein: CASRPLAGGSTDTQYF
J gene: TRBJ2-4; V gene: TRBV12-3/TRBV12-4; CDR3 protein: CASSFLGGSRNIQYF
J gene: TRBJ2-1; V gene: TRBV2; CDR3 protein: CASEGGTRDEQFF
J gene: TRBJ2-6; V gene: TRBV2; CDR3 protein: CASSVPQSITSGANVLTF
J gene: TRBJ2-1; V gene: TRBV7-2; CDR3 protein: CASSSDGSSYNEQFF
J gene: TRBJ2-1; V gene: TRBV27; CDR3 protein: CASSLGLAGEGRGEQFF
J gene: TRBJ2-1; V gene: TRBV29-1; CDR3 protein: CSVGERNEQFF
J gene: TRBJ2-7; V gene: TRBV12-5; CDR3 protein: CASSTREGEQYF
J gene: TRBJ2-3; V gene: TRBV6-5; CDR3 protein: CASSYVSVSSTDTQYF
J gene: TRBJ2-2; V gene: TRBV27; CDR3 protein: CASESSGTGSSTGELFF
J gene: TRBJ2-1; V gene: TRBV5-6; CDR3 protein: CASSLDSGPQTRGQFF
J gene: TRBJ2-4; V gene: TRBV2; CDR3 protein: CASSEGTGGRGKNIQYF
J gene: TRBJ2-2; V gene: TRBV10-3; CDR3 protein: CAISEWRADTGELFF
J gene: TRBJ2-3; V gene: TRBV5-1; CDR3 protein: CASSLAGTGSSTDTQYF
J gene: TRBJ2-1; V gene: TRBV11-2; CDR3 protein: CASSLMTSDEQFF
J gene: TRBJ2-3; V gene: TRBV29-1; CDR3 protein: CSVAGQKFADTQYF
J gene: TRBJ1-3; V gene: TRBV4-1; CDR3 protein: CASSLQPGDGNTIYF
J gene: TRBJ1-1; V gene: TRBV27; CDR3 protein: CASSFSDRREAFF
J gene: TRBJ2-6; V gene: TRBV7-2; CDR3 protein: CASSPRPGLGANVLTF
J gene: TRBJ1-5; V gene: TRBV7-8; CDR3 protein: CASSLGQGVSNQPQHF
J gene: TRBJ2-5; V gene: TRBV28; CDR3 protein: CASSWWAENQETQYF
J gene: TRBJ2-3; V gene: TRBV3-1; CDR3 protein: CASARGRTDTQYF
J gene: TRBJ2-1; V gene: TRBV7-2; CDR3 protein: CASSYNPNGGEQFF
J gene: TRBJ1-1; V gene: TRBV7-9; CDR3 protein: CASSWGGEGTEAFF
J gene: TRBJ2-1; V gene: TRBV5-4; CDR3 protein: CASSLVVTSGSSYNEQFF